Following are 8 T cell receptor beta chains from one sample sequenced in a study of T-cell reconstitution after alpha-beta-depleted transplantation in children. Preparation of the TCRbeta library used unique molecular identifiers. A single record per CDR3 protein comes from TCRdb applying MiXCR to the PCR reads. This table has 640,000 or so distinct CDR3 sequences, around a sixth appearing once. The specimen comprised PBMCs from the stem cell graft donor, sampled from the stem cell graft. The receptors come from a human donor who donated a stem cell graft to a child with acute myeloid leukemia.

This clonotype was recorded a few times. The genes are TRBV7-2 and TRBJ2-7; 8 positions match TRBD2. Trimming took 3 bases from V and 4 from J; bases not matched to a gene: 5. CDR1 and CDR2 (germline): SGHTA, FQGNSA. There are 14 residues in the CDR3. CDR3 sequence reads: CASSLVGGEYEQYF. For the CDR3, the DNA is TGTGCCAGCAGCTTGGTCGGGGGGGAGTACGAGCAGTACTTC.

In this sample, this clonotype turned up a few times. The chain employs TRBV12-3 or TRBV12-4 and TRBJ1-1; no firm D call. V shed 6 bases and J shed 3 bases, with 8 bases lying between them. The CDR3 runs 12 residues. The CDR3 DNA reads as TGTGCCAGCAGCCGTAGTCACACTGAAGCTTTCTTT. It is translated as CASSRSHTEAFF.

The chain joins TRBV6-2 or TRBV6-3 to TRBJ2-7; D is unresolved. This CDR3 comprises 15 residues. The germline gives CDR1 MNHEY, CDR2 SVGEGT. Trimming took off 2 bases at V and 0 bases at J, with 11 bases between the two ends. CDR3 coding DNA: TGTGCCAGCAGTTACGGGTTAGGGCGCTCCTACGAGCAGTACTTC. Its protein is CASSYGLGRSYEQYF.

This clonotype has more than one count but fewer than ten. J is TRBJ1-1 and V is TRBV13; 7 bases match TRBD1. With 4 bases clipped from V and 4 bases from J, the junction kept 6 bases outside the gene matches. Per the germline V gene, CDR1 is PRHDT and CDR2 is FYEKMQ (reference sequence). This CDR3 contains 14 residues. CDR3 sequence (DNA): TGTGCCAGCAGCTCGAGGACAGGCCTCACTGAAGCTTTCTTT. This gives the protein CASSSRTGLTEAFF.

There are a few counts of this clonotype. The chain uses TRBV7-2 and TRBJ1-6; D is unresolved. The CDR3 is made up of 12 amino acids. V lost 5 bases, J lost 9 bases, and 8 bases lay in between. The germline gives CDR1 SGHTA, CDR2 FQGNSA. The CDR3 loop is CASSPRSSPLHF. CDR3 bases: TGTGCCAGCAGCCCAAGGAGTTCACCCCTCCACTTT.

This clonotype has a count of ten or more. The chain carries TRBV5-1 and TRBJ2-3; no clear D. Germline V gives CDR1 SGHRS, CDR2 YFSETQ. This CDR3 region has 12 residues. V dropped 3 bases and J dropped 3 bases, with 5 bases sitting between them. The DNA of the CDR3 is TGCGCCAGCAGCTCCACAACAGATACGCAGTATTTT. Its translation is CASSSTTDTQYF.

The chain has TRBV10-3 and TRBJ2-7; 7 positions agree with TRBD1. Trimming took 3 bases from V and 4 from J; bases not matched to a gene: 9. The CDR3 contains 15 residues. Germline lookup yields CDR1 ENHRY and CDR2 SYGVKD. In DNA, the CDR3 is TGTGCCATCAGTGAAGGGCAAGCCAGGGGGTACGAGCAGTACTTC. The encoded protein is CAISEGQARGYEQYF.

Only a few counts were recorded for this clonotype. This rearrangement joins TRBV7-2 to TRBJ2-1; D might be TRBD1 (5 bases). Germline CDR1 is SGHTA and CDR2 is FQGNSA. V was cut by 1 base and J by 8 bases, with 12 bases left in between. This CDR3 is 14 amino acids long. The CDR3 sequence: CASSLVQGSYEQFF. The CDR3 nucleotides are TGTGCCAGCAGCTTAGTTCAGGGTAGCTATGAGCAGTTCTTC.